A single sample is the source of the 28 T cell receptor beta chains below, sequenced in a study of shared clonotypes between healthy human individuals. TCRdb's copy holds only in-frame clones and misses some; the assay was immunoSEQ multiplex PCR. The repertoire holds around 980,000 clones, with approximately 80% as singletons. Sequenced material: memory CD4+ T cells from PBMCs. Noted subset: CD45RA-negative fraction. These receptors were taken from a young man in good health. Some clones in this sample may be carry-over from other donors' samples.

The CDR3 protein is CASSLTGTGGYYGYTF. CDR3 bases: TGTGCCAGTAGTCTTACCGGGACAGGGGGTTACTATGGCTACACCTTC. The chain links TRBV19 to TRBJ1-2; TRBD1 aligns across 11 bases. The CDR3 contains 16 residues. Germline lookup yields CDR1 LNHDA and CDR2 SQIVND (reference sequence). The junction had 8 bases not matched to a gene; V was cut back by 5 bases and J by 3 bases.

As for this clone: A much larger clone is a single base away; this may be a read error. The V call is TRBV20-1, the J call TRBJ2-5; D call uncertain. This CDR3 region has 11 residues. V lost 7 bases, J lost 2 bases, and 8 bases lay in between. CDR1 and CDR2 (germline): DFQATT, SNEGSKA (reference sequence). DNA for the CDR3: TGCAGTGTCTGGGGACAAGAGACCCAGTACTTC. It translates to CSVWGQETQYF.

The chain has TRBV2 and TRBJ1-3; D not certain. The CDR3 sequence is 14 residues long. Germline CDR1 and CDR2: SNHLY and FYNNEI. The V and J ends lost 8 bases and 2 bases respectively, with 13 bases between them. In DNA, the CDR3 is TGTGCCAGCGTAGGAAGAGTAACTGGAAACACCATATATTTT. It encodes CASVGRVTGNTIYF.

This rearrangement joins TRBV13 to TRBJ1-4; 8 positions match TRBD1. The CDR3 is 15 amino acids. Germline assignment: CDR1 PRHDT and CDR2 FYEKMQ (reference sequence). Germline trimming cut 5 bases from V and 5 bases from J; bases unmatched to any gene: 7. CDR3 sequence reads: CASSPEGQGNEKLFF. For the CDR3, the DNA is TGTGCCAGCAGCCCCGAAGGACAGGGAAATGAAAAACTGTTTTTT.

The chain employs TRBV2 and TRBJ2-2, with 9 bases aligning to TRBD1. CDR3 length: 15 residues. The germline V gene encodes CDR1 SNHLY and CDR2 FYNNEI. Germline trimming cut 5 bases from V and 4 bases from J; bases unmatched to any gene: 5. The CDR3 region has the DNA TGTGCCAGCAGTTATGACAGGGGGTTCACCGGGGAGCTGTTTTTT. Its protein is CASSYDRGFTGELFF.

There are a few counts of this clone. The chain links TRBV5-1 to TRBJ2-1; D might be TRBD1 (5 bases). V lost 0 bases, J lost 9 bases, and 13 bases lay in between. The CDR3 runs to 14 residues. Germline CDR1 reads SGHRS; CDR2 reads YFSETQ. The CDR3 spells CASSLGGPGIEQFF. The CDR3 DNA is TGCGCCAGCAGCTTGGGAGGACCAGGGATTGAGCAGTTCTTC.

The chain's CDR3 is CASSRGTAENTIYF. Here the CDR3 DNA reads TGCGCCAGCAGCCGAGGGACAGCGGAAAACACCATATATTTT. V usage is TRBV5-1 and J usage is TRBJ1-3; TRBD1 agrees at 7 bases. CDR3 size: 14 residues. Germline assignment: CDR1 SGHRS and CDR2 YFSETQ. V lost 4 bases and J lost 6; bases outside the gene matches: 7.

In DNA, the CDR3 is TGTGCCAGCAGTGAGCAGGGACAGGAATACGAGCAGTACTTC. This encodes CASSEQGQEYEQYF. The chain uses TRBV2 and TRBJ2-7; 8 bases line up with TRBD1. V dropped 3 bases and J dropped 4; count of bases not matched to a gene: 5. Germline values: CDR1 SNHLY, CDR2 FYNNEI. The CDR3 has 14 amino acids.

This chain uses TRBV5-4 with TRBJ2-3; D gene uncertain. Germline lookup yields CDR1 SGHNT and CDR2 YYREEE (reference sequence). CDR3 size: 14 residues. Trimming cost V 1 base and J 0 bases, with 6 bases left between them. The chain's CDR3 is CASSLKGSTDTQYF. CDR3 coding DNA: TGTGCCAGCAGCTTGAAGGGTAGCACAGATACGCAGTATTTT.

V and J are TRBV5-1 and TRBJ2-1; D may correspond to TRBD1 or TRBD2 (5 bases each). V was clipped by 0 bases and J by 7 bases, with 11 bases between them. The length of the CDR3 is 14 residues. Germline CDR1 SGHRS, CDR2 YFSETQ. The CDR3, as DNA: TGCGCCAGCAGCTTGGGGGACCGTGGTAATGAGCAGTTCTTC. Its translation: CASSLGDRGNEQFF.

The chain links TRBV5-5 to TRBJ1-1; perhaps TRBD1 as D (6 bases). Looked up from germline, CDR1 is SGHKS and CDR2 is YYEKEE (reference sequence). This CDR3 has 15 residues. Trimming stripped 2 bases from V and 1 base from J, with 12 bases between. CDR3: CASSFVRGRNTEAFF. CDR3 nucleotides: TGTGCCAGCAGCTTTGTTCGGGGGCGGAACACTGAAGCTTTCTTT.

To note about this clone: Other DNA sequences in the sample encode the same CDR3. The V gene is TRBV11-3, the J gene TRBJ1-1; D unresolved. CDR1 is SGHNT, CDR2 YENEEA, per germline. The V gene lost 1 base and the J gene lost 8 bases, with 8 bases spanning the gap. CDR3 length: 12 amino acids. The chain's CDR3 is CASSLGGREAFF. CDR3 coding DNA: TGTGCCAGCAGCTTAGGGGGTCGAGAAGCTTTCTTT. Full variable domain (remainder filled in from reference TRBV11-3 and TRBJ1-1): EAGVVQSPRYKIIEKKQPVAFWCNPISGHNTLYWYLQNLGQGPELLIRYENEEAVDDSQLPKDRFSAERLKGVDSTLKIQPAELGDSAVYLCASSLGGREAFFGQGTRLTVV.

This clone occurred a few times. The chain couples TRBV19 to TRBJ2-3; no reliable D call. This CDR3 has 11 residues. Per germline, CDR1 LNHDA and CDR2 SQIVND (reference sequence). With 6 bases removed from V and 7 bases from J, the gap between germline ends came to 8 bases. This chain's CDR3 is CASSLAHTQYF. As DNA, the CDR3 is TGTGCCAGTAGCCTCGCCCATACGCAGTATTTT.

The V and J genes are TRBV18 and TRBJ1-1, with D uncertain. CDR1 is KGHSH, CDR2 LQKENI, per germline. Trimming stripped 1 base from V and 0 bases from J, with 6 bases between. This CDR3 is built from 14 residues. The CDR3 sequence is CASSPLALNTEAFF. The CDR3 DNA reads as TGTGCCAGCTCACCACTTGCCTTGAACACTGAAGCTTTCTTT.

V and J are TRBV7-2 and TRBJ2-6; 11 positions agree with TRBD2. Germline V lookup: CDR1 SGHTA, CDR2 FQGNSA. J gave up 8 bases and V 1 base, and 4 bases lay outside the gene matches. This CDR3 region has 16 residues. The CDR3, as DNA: TGTGCCAGCAGCTTAGATCCTAGCGGGAGGACCAACGTCCTGACTTTC. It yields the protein CASSLDPSGRTNVLTF.

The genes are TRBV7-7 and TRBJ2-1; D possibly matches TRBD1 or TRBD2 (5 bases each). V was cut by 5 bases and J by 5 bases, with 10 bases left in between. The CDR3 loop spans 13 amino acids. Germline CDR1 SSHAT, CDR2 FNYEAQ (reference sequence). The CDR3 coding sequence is TGTGCCAGCAGCCCCTGGGACCACAATGAGCAGTTCTTC. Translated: CASSPWDHNEQFF.

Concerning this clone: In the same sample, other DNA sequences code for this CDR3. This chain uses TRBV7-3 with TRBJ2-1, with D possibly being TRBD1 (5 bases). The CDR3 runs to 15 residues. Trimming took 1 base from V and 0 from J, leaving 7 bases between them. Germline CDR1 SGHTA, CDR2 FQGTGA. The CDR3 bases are TGTGCCAGCAGCTTAATCAGGGACTCCTACAATGAGCAGTTCTTC. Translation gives CASSLIRDSYNEQFF.

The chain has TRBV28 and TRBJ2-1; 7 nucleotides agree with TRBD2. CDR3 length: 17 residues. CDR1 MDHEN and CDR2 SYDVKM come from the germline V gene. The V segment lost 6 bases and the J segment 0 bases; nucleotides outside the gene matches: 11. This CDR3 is CASSHPIGGSSYNEQFF. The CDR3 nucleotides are TGTGCCAGCAGCCACCCCATCGGCGGGAGCTCCTACAATGAGCAGTTCTTC.

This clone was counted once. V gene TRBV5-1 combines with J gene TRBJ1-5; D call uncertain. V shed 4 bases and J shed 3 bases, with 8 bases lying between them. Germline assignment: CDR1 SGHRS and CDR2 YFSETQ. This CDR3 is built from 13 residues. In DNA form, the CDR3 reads TGCGCCAGCAGCATCGACAACAATCAGCCCCAGCATTTT. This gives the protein CASSIDNNQPQHF.

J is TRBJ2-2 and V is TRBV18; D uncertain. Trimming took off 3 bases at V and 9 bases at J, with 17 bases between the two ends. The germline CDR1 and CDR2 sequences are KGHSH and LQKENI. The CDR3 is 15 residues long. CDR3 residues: CASSPSLYWGRELFF. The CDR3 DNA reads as TGTGCCAGCTCACCCAGCTTGTATTGGGGTCGGGAGCTGTTTTTT.

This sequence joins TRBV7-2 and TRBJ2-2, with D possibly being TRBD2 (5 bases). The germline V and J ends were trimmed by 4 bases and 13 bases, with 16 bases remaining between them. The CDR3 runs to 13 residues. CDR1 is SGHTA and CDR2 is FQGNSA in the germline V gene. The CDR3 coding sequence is TGTGCCAGCAGCTACCAGGTCGCGGGTGGGCTGTTTTTT. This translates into CASSYQVAGGLFF.

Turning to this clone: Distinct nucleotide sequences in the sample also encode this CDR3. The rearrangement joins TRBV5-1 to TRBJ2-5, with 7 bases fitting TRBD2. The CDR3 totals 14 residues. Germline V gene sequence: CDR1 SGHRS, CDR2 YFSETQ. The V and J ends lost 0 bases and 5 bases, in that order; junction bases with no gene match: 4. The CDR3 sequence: CASSLAGGRETQYF. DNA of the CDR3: TGCGCCAGCAGCTTGGCGGGGGGACGGGAGACCCAGTACTTC.

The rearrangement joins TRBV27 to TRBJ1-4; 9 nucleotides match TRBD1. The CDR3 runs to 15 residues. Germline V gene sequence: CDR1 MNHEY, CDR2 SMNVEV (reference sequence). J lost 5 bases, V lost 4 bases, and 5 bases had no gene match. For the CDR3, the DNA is TGTGCCAGCAGTTCGTACAGGGGGCCGAATGAAAAACTGTTTTTT. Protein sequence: CASSSYRGPNEKLFF.

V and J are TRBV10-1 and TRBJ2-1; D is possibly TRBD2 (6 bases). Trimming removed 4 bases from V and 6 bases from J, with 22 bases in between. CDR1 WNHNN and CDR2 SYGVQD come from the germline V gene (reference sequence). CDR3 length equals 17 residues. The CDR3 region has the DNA TGCGCCAGCAGTGGGTCGTTTGTGGGGGGACCTCTCAATGAGCAGTTCTTC. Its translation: CASSGSFVGGPLNEQFF.

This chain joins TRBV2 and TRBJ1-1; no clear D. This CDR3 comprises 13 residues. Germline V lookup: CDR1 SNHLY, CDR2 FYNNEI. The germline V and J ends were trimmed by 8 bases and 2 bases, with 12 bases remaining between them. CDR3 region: CASRPGENTEAFF. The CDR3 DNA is TGTGCCAGCCGTCCAGGCGAAAACACTGAAGCTTTCTTT. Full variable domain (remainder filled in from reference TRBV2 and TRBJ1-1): EPEVTQTPSHQVTQMGQEVILRCVPISNHLYFYWYRQILGQKVEFLVSFYNNEISEKSEIFDDQFSVERPDGSNFTLKIRSTKLEDSAMYFCASRPGENTEAFFGQGTRLTVV.

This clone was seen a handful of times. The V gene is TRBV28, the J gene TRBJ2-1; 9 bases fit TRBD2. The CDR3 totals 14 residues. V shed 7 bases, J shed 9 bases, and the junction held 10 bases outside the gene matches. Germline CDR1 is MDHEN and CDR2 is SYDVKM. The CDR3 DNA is TGTGCCAGCACAGTAGCGGGAGTTTTCGGTGAGCAGTTCTTC. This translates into CASTVAGVFGEQFF.

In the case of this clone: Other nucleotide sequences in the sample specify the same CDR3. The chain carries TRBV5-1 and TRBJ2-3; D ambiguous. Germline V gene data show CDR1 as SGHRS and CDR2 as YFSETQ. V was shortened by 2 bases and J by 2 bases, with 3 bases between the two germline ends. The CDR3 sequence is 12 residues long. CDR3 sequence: CASSFNTDTQYF. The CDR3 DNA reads TGCGCCAGCAGCTTTAACACAGATACGCAGTATTTT.

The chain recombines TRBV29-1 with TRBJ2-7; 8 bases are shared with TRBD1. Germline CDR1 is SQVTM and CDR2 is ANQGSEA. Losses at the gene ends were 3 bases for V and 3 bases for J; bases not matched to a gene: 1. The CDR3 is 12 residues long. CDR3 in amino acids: CSVEDRDYEQYF. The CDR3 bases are TGCAGCGTTGAGGACAGGGACTACGAGCAGTACTTC.